The clone carrying this T cell receptor (beta chain) appeared many times. Its antigen is not known. The V gene's germline CDR1 is MNHEY and CDR2 SMNVEV (reference sequence). The germline V and J ends were trimmed by 2 bases and 9 bases, with 17 bases remaining between them. The CDR3 is 15 amino acids. The data belong to a study of T cells in Graves' hyperthyroidism and ophthalmopathy. Study background: Before any treatment, at initial diagnosis, peripheral blood was collected.

Findings and limits, study-wide: Ophthalmopathy, which appeared later, was predicted by the model a median 6.5 months before onset. A 13 V-J model separated ophthalmopathy from stable hyperthyroidism.

Amplified regions were TCR beta CDR3 sequences from RNA transcripts. In the first-round RT-PCR of the TCR CDR3, the HTBI primer set was used. MiXCR, applied by TCRdb to the multiplex PCR reads, yields one record per CDR3 protein. The sample contains about 480,000 distinct CDR3 sequences, around an eighth of which appear only once. Sequences were obtained from blood. The receptor was derived from a woman under 30 with Graves' hyperthyroidism. The rearrangement joins TRBV27 to TRBJ2-1; either TRBD1 or TRBD2 may fit D (5 bases each). The DNA of the CDR3 is TGTGCCAGCAGTTTAACCGGGACCCTTCAGCCTGAGCAGTTCTTC. Encoded protein: CASSLTGTLQPEQFF.